These T cell receptor beta chains were read from a single sample in a study of cytomegalovirus exposure and HLA in healthy donors. Assay: immunoSEQ multiplex PCR; the TCRdb copy retains only in-frame clones and omits some. Seen here are 90,000 to 140,000 clones, about 78% observed once, and the top ten hold around 1.3%. The specimen was PBMCs. The receptor set was obtained from a man aged 25-40 years in good health and CMV-seronegative. Each CDR3 is given with its conserved first and last residue. The D gene is left open where the match is weak. Not every row has a clone size; where given, it reads once, few, many or a size class.

TRBV5-1,NA,TRBD2,TRBJ2-1,TGCGCCAGCAGCTTGATGAGGAACCTTGGGAGGGGAGACTATACCTACAATGAGCAGTTCTTC,CASSLMRNLGRGDYTYNEQFF
TRBV4-3,NA,NA,TRBJ1-2,TGCGCCAGCAGCCAAGCTTGGGAGCGGGGGCTCGGCTACACCTTC,CASSQAWERGLGYTF
TRBV27,NA,TRBD1,TRBJ2-2,TGTGCCAGCAGTTTATATGCCCCGGGACAGGGTGGCGGGGAGCTGTTTTTT,CASSLYAPGQGGGELFF
TRBV7-9,NA,NA,TRBJ2-7,TGTGCCAGCAGCTTAGCACTTATCTCCTACGAGCAGTACTTC,CASSLALISYEQYF
TRBV5-1,NA,TRBD2,TRBJ2-3,TGCGCCAGCAGCTTGCAGTTCCCGGGGGGGCAAGATACGCAGTATTTT,CASSLQFPGGQDTQYF
TRBV19,NA,NA,TRBJ2-2,TGTGCCAGTAGGTGGGACGGGGGCACCGGGGAGCTGTTTTTT,CASRWDGGTGELFF
TRBV28,few,NA,TRBJ2-5,TGTGCCAGCAGTTTAATTTCGAGGCAGACCCAGTACTTC,CASSLISRQTQYF
TRBV7-2,NA,NA,TRBJ1-5,TGTGCCAGCAGCTTACGGGGGCCCCAGCATTTT,CASSLRGPQHF
TRBV27,NA,TRBD1,TRBJ1-2,TGTGCCAGCAAACCAACAGGGGAAGCCGGCTACACCTTC,CASKPTGEAGYTF
TRBV10-3,NA,TRBD1,TRBJ2-3,TGTGCCATCAGGGGACAGACGTCTAGCACAGATACGCAGTATTTT,CAIRGQTSSTDTQYF
TRBV29-1,NA,TRBD2,TRBJ2-1,TGCAGCGTTGAAGACCTAGAGCGGGAGAACTCCTACAATGAGCAGTTCTTC,CSVEDLERENSYNEQFF
TRBV7-9,few,TRBD1,TRBJ1-2,TGTGCCAGCAGTCCGCCAGGGGACAGATCGAGCTATGGCTACACCTTC,CASSPPGDRSSYGYTF
TRBV28,once,NA,TRBJ2-7,TGTGCCAGCAGTTTGTCGGGGTCGAGCTCCTACGAGCAGTACTTC,CASSLSGSSSYEQYF
TRBV4-3,once,NA,TRBJ2-5,TGCGCCAGCAGCCAAGAATCCGGGATTGGAGAGACCCAGTACTTC,CASSQESGIGETQYF
TRBV6-1,NA,NA,TRBJ2-7,TGTGCCAGCAGTGAAGTGACAGGAAGGGCCTACGAGCAGTACTTC,CASSEVTGRAYEQYF
TRBV19,NA,TRBD2,TRBJ2-1,TGTGCCAGTAGTACCCGGACTAGCGGGAGCGAGCAGTTCTTC,CASSTRTSGSEQFF
TRBV21-1,NA,NA,TRBJ1-5,TGTGCCAGCAGCAAATTAACCAGCGACAGCAATCAGCCCCAGCATTTT,CASSKLTSDSNQPQHF
TRBV5-1,NA,NA,TRBJ2-7,TGCGCCAGCAGCTTTCCAGGGCCCGAGCAGTACTTC,CASSFPGPEQYF
TRBV19,NA,NA,TRBJ1-6,TGTGCCAGTAACACAGGACGTCTCAATTCACCCCTCCACTTT,CASNTGRLNSPLHF
TRBV13,NA,TRBD2,TRBJ2-7,TGTGCCAGCAGCTCTCCGGGACTAGCGGGGGGCGAGCAGTACTTC,CASSSPGLAGGEQYF
TRBV4-3,NA,NA,TRBJ2-7,TGCGCCAGCAGCCAAGATTGGGGGACTTCGGATCTGAACTTC,CASSQDWGTSDLNF
TRBV30,few,NA,TRBJ2-7,TGTGCCTGGAGACCGGGACAACACTCCTACGAGCAGTACTTC,CAWRPGQHSYEQYF
TRBV5-1,once,NA,TRBJ1-1,TGCGCCAGCAGCTTGTACAGCGGAAACACTGAAGCTTTCTTT,CASSLYSGNTEAFF
TRBV18,few,NA,TRBJ1-1,TGTGCCAGCTCACCACCAGCGGGGGGCCGGAACACTGAAGCTTTCTTT,CASSPPAGGRNTEAFF
TRBV25-1,NA,TRBD2,TRBJ2-3,TGTGCCAGCAGTGACCTTAGGGGACTAGAGAGCGCAGATACGCAGTATTTT,CASSDLRGLESADTQYF
TRBV7-2,few,NA,TRBJ2-3,TGTGCCAGCAGCTCCCCCCAAGAGCCTAGCACAGATACGCAGTATTTT,CASSSPQEPSTDTQYF
TRBV9,NA,TRBD1,TRBJ2-1,TGTGCCAGCAGCGCCGGGACAGGAACCTACAATGAGCAGTTCTTC,CASSAGTGTYNEQFF
TRBV5-6,NA,TRBD1,TRBJ1-1,TGTGCCAGCAGCTTGGAGTCTGAGGGGGCGTTCGTCGCTGAAGCTTTCTTT,CASSLESEGAFVAEAFF
TRBV30,NA,TRBD1,TRBJ2-3,TGTGCCTGGACCAGGACAGGTCATAGCACAGATACGCAGTATTTT,CAWTRTGHSTDTQYF
TRBV7-9,NA,NA,TRBJ1-2,TGTGCCAGCAGCCAACAGGATTATGGCTACACCTTC,CASSQQDYGYTF
TRBV6-4,NA,NA,TRBJ1-4,TGTGCCAGCATAGACGGGACAATCCGGGAAAAACTGTTTTTT,CASIDGTIREKLFF
TRBV7-9,NA,TRBD2,TRBJ2-5,TGTGCCAGCAGCCAGGGACTAGCTTTGGAAGAGACCCAGTACTTC,CASSQGLALEETQYF
TRBV5-4,few,TRBD2,TRBJ2-1,TGTGCCAGCAGCTTGGGGACTAGCGGGGGGGCGTATGAGCAGTTCTTC,CASSLGTSGGAYEQFF
TRBV6-5,NA,NA,TRBJ1-6,TGTGCCAGCAGAGAAACAGTGCGCTATAATTCACCCCTCCACTTT,CASRETVRYNSPLHF
TRBV5-8,once,NA,TRBJ1-5,TGTGCCAGCAGCCTTGACATTGGCAATCAGCCCCAGCATTTT,CASSLDIGNQPQHF
TRBV10-3,NA,NA,TRBJ2-7,TGTGCCATCAGGGCATCTAGCGATCAATCCTACGAGCAGTACTTC,CAIRASSDQSYEQYF
TRBV19,NA,TRBD2,TRBJ2-7,TGTGCCAGTAGTATAGCAACTAGCGCCTACGAGCAGTACTTC,CASSIATSAYEQYF
TRBV19,NA,NA,TRBJ2-1,TGTGCCAGTAGTATTGGGACTGATTCCTACAATGAGCAGTTCTTC,CASSIGTDSYNEQFF
TRBV7-6,NA,NA,TRBJ2-7,TGTGCCAGCAGCTTAGAGGACACCAACTACGAGCAGTACTTC,CASSLEDTNYEQYF
TRBV6-5,NA,NA,TRBJ1-2,TGTGCCAGCAGTTCCCCTCAAGGGCAGGGTGGCTACACCTTC,CASSSPQGQGGYTF
TRBV20-1,once,TRBD2,TRBJ2-1,TGCAGTGCTCGGGAGGACAATGAGCAGTTCTTC,CSAREDNEQFF
TRBV9,NA,TRBD1,TRBJ2-1,TGTGCCAGCAGCCCAAGACAGGGGGCGGGAATGGAGCAGTTCTTC,CASSPRQGAGMEQFF
TRBV28,NA,NA,TRBJ1-2,TGTGCCAGCAGAAGTTTGGTGCCCGGGTTCCGCTATGGCTACACCTTC,CASRSLVPGFRYGYTF
TRBV4-3,NA,NA,TRBJ1-1,TGCGCCAGCAGCCTGGAAAGGAGCGTGAACACTGAAGCTTTCTTT,CASSLERSVNTEAFF
TRBV6-1,NA,TRBD1,TRBJ1-1,TGTGCCAGCAGCCCACCCACCACAGGGGGGACTGAAGCTTTCTTT,CASSPPTTGGTEAFF
TRBV5-6,NA,NA,TRBJ2-7,TGTGCCAGCAGCTCCAGGGAAAACTACGAGCAGTACTTC,CASSSRENYEQYF
TRBV5-4,NA,NA,TRBJ2-6,TGTGCCAGCAGCTCATCGCCAGGGGTCGGGGCCAACGTCCTGACTTTC,CASSSSPGVGANVLTF
TRBV28,NA,NA,TRBJ2-3,TGTGCCAGCAGTCCCGGGACTTCGTATAGCACAGATACGCAGTATTTT,CASSPGTSYSTDTQYF
TRBV7-8,NA,TRBD2,TRBJ2-3,TGTGCCAGCAGCTTACTTAGCGGGAGGGCCGAATATGGCACAGATACGCAGTATTTT,CASSLLSGRAEYGTDTQYF
TRBV19,NA,NA,TRBJ2-3,TGTGCCAGTAGTATAGACCTTGAACTAGCTATATCTACAGATACGCAGTATTTT,CASSIDLELAISTDTQYF
TRBV5-3,NA,TRBD1,TRBJ2-5,TGTGCCAGAAGCGTTAACAGGGGGCAAGAGACCCAGTACTTC,CARSVNRGQETQYF
TRBV4-3,NA,NA,TRBJ1-2,TGCGCCAGCAGCCAAGATATGGCAGGGTCCAGAACTTATGGCTACACCTTC,CASSQDMAGSRTYGYTF
TRBV28,NA,TRBD1,TRBJ2-7,TGTGCCAGCAGTTTAGCAGGGGGTTCCTCCTACGAGCAGTACTTC,CASSLAGGSSYEQYF
TRBV5-1,NA,NA,TRBJ1-3,TGCGCCAGCAGCTTGCGCGGATCTGGAAACACCATATATTTT,CASSLRGSGNTIYF
TRBV6-5,NA,NA,TRBJ2-7,TGTGCCAGCAGTTCCTTCTTGACAGGAAGCTCCTACGAGCAGTACTTC,CASSSFLTGSSYEQYF
TRBV5-6,few,TRBD1,TRBJ1-4,TGTGCCAGCAGCTTGGCCGGGACAGGCCAGGGAGAAAAACTGTTTTTT,CASSLAGTGQGEKLFF
TRBV5-1,once,TRBD1,TRBJ1-1,TGCGCCAGCAGCCAAGGACAGGGGGCCTTGGGCACTGAAGCTTTCTTT,CASSQGQGALGTEAFF